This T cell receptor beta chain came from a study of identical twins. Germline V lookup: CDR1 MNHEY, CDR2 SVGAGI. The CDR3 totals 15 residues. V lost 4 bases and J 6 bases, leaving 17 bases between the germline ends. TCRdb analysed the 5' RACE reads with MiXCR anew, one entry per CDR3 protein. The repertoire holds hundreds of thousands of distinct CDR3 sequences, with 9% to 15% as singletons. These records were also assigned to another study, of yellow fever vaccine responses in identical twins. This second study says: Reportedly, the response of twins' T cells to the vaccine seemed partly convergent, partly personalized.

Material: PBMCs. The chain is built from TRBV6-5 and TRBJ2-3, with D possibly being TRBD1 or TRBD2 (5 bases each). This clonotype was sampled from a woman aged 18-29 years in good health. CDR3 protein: CASSSGAREADTQYF. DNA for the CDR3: TGTGCCAGCAGTTCCGGGGCCCGAGAGGCTGATACGCAGTATTTT.